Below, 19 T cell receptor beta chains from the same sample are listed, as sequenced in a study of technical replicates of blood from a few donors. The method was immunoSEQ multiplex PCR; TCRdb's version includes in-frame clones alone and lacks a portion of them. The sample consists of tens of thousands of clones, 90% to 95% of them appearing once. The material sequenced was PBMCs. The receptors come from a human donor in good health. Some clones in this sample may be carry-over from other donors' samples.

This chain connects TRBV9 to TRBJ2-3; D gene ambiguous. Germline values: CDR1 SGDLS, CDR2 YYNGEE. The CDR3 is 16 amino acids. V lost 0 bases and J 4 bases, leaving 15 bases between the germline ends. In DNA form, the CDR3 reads TGTGCCAGCAGCGTAGAGGCAGGCCCCCAGCCAGATACGCAGTATTTT. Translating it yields CASSVEAGPQPDTQYF.

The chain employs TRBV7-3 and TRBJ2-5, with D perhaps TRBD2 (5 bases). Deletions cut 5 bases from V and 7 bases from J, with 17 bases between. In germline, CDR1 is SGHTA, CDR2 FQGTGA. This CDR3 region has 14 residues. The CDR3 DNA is TGTGCCAGCAGCCAGTCGAGTCCAGCGGCGACCCAGTACTTC. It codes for CASSQSSPAATQYF. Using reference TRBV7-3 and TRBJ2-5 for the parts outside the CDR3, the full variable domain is GAGVSQTPSNKVTEKGKYVELRCDPISGHTALYWYRQSLGQGPEFLIYFQGTGAADDSGLPNDRFFAVRPEGSVSTLKIQRTERGDSAVYLCASSQSSPAATQYFGPGTRLLVL.

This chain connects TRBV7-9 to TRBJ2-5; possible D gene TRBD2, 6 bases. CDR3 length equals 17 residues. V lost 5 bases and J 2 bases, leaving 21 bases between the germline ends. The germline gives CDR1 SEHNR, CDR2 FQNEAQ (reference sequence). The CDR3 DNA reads TGTGCCAGCAGCACCTTTAAAGGTAGCGGAATACAAGAGACCCAGTACTTC. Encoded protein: CASSTFKGSGIQETQYF.

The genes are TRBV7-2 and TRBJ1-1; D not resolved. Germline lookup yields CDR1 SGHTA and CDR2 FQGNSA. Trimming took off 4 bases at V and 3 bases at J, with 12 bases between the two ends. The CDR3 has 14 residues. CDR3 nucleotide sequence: TGTGCCAGCAGCTATAGCCCGGGAGACACTGAAGCTTTCTTT. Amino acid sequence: CASSYSPGDTEAFF.

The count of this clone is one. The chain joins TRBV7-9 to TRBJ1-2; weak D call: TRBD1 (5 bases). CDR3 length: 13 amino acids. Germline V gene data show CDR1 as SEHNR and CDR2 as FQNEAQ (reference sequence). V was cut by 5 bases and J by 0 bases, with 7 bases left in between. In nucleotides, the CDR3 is TGTGCCAGCAGCCCGACAGCTAACTATGGCTACACCTTC. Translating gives CASSPTANYGYTF.

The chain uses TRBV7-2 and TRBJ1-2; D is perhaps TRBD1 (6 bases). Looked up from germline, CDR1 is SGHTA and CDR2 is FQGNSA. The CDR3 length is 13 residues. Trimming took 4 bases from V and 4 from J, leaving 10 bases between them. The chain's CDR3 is CASSSQGPYGYTF. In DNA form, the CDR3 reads TGTGCCAGCAGCTCCCAGGGGCCCTATGGCTACACCTTC.

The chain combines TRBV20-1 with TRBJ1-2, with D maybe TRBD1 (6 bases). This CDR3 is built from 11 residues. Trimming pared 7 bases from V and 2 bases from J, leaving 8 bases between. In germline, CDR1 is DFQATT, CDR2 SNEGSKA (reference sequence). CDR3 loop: CSVGTNYGYTF. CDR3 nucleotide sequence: TGCAGTGTCGGGACAAACTATGGCTACACCTTC.

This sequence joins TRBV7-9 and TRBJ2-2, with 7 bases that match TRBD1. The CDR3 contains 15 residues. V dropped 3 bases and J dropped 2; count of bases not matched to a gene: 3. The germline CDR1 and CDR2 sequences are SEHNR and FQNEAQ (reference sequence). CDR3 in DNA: TGTGCCAGCAGCTTCGGGACAGTAAACACCGGGGAGCTGTTTTTT. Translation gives CASSFGTVNTGELFF.

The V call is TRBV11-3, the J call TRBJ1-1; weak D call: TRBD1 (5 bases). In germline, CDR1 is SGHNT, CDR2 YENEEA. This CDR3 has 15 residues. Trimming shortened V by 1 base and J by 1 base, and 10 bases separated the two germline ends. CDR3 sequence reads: CASSLALGGNTEAFF. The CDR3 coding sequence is TGTGCCAGCAGCTTAGCCCTGGGGGGGAACACTGAAGCTTTCTTT. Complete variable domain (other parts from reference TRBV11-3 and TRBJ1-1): EAGVVQSPRYKIIEKKQPVAFWCNPISGHNTLYWYLQNLGQGPELLIRYENEEAVDDSQLPKDRFSAERLKGVDSTLKIQPAELGDSAVYLCASSLALGGNTEAFFGQGTRLTVV.

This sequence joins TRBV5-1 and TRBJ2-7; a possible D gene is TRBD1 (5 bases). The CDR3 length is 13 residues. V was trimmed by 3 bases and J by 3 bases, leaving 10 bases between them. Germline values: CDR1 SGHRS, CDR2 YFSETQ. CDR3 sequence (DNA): TGCGCCAGCAGCTCACGACAGAACTACGAGCAGTACTTC. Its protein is CASSSRQNYEQYF. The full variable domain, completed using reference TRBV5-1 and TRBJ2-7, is KAGVTQTPRYLIKTRGQQVTLSCSPISGHRSVSWYQQTPGQGLQFLFEYFSETQRNKGNFPGRFSGRQFSNSRSEMNVSTLELGDSALYLCASSSRQNYEQYFGPGTRLTVT.

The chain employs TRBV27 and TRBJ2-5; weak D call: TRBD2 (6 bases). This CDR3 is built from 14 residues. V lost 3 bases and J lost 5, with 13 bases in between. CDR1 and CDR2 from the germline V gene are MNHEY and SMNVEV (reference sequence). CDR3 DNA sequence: TGTGCCAGCAGTTTGGTCGGGAGCGGGGAGACCCAGTACTTC. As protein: CASSLVGSGETQYF.

CDR3 region: CASSGQAYGGYTF. In nucleotides, the CDR3 is TGTGCCAGCAGTGGACAGGCCTACGGCGGCTACACCTTC. The J gene is TRBJ1-2, the V gene TRBV2, with D possibly TRBD1 on 6 matching bases. Germline assignment: CDR1 SNHLY and CDR2 FYNNEI. V dropped 4 bases and J dropped 8 bases, with 14 bases sitting between them. This CDR3 comprises 13 residues. Looking up the rest from reference TRBV2 and TRBJ1-2 gives the full variable domain: EPEVTQTPSHQVTQMGQEVILRCVPISNHLYFYWYRQILGQKVEFLVSFYNNEISEKSEIFDDQFSVERPDGSNFTLKIRSTKLEDSAMYFCASSGQAYGGYTFGSGTRLTVV.

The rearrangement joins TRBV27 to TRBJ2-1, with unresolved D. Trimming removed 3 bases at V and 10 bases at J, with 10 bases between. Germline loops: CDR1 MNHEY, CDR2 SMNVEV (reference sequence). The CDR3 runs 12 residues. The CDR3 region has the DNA TGTGCCAGCAGTTTCCGGATCGGGGAGCAGTTCTTC. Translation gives CASSFRIGEQFF.

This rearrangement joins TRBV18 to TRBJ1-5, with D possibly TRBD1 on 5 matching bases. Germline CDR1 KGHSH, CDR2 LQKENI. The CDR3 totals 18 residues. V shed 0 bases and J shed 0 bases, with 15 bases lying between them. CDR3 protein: CASSPPGREIYSNQPQHF. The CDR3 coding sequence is TGTGCCAGCTCACCACCGGGCAGGGAAATCTATAGCAATCAGCCCCAGCATTTT.

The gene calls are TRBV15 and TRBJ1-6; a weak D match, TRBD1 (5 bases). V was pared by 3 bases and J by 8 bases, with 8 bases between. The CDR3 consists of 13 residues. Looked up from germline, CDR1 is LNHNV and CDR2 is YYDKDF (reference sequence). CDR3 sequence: CATSSGGDSPLHF. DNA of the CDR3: TGTGCCACCAGCAGTGGAGGGGATTCACCCCTCCACTTT.

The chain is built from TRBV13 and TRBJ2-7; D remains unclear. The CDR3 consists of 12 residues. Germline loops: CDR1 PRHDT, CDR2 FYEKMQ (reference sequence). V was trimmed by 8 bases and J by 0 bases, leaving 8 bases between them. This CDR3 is CASSRFSYEQYF. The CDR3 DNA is TGTGCCAGCTCTAGGTTCTCCTACGAGCAGTACTTC.

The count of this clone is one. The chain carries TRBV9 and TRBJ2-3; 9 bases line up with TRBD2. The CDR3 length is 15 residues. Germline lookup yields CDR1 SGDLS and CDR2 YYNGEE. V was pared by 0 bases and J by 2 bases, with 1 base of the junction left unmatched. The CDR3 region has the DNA TGTGCCAGCAGCGTAGTAGCGGGGGACACAGATACGCAGTATTTT. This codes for CASSVVAGDTDTQYF.

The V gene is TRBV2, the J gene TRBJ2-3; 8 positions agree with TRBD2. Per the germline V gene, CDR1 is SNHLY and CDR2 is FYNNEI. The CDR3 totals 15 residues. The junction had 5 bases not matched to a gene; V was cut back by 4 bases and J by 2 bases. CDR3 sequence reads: CASSVQRGPTDTQYF. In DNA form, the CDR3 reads TGTGCCAGCAGTGTCCAGCGGGGGCCCACAGATACGCAGTATTTT.

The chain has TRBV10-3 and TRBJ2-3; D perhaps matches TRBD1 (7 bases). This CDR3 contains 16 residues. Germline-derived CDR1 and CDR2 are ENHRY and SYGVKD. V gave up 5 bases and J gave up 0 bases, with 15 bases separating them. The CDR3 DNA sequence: TGTGCCATCAGTAACCGCGGGACAGTCAGCACAGATACGCAGTATTTT. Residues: CAISNRGTVSTDTQYF.